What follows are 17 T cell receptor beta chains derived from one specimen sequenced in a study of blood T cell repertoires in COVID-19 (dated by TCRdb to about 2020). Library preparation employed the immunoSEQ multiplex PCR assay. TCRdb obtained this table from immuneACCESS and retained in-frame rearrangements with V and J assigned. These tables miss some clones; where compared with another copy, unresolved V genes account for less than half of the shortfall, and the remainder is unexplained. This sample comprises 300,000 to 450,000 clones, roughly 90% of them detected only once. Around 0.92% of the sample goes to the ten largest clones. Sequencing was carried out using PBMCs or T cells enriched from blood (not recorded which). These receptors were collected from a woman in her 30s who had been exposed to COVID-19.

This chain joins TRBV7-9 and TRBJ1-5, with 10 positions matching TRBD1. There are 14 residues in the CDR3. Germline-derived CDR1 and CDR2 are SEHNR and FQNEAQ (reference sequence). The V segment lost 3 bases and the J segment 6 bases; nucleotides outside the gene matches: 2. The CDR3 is CASSLGQGSQPQHF. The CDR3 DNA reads TGTGCCAGCAGCTTGGGACAGGGGAGTCAGCCCCAGCATTTT.

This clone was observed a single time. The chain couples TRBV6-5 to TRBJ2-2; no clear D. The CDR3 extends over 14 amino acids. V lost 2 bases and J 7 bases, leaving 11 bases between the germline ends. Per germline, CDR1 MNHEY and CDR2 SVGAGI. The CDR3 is CASSYKELFGELFF. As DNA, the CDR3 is TGTGCCAGCAGTTACAAGGAGCTGTTCGGGGAGCTGTTTTTT.

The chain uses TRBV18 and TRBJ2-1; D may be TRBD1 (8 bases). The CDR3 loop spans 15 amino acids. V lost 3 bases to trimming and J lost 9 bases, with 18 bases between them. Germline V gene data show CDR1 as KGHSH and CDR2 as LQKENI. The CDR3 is CASSPGQGGFGEQFF. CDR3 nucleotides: TGTGCCAGCTCACCTGGACAGGGAGGGTTCGGTGAGCAGTTCTTC.

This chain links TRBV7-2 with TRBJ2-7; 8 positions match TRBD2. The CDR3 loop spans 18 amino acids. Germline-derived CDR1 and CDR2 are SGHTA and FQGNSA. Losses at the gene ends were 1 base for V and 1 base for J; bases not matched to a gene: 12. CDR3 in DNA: TGTGCCAGCAGCTTAGAAGGGTTAGGGGCTAGCGGGTCCTACGAGCAGTACTTC. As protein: CASSLEGLGASGSYEQYF. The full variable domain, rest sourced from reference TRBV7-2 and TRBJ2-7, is GAGVSQSPSNKVTEKGKDVELRCDPISGHTALYWYRQSLGQGLEFLIYFQGNSAPDKSGLPSDRFSAERTGGSVSTLTIQRTQQEDSAVYLCASSLEGLGASGSYEQYFGPGTRLTVT.

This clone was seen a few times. In DNA form, the CDR3 reads TGTGCCAGCTCGGGGGGACAGGGAAATGAGCAGTTCTTC. Amino acid sequence: CASSGGQGNEQFF. The chain links TRBV18 to TRBJ2-1; 9 bases are a match to TRBD1. J lost 7 bases, V lost 6 bases, and 4 bases had no gene match. Germline V gene lookup returns CDR1 KGHSH and CDR2 LQKENI. The CDR3 is 13 amino acids.

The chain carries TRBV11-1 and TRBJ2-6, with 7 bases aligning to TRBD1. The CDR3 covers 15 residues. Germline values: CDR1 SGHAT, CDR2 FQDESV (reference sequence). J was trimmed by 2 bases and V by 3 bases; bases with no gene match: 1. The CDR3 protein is CASSFTGAGANVLTF. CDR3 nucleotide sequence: TGTGCCAGCAGCTTCACAGGGGCTGGGGCCAACGTCCTGACTTTC. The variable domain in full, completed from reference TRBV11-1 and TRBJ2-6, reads EAEVAQSPRYKITEKSQAVAFWCDPISGHATLYWYRQILGQGPELLVQFQDESVVDDSQLPKDRFSAERLKGVDSTLKIQPAELGDSAMYLCASSFTGAGANVLTFGAGSRLTVL.

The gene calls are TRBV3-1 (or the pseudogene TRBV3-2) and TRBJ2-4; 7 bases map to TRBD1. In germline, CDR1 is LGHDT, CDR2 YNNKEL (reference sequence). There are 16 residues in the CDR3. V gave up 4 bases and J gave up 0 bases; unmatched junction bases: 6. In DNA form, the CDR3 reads TGTGCCAGCAGCCCCTTGAGGGGGCTAGCCAAAAACATTCAGTACTTC. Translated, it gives CASSPLRGLAKNIQYF.

The CDR3 sequence is CASSPSPRNQPQHF. The CDR3 DNA follows: TGTGCCAGCAGCCCCAGCCCCAGGAATCAGCCCCAGCATTTT. This sequence joins TRBV13 and TRBJ1-5; unclear D gene. The CDR3 totals 14 residues. Trimming took off 5 bases at V and 4 bases at J, with 12 bases between the two ends. Per germline, CDR1 PRHDT and CDR2 FYEKMQ (reference sequence).

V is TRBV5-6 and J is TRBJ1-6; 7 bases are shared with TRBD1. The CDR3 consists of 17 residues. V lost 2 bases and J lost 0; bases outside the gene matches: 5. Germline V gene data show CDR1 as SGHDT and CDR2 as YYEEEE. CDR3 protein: CASSFDGDSSYNSPLHF. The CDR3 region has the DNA TGTGCCAGCAGCTTTGACGGGGACAGCTCCTATAATTCACCCCTCCACTTT.

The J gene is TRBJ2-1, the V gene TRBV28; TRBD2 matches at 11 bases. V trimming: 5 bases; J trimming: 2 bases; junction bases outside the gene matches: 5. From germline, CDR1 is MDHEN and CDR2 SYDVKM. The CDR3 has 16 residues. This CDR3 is CASSPLAGGTYNEQFF. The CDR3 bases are TGTGCCAGCAGTCCGTTAGCGGGAGGGACCTACAATGAGCAGTTCTTC.

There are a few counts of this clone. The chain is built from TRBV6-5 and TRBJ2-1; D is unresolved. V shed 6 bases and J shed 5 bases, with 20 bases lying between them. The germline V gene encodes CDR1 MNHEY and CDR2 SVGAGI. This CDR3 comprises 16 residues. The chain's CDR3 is CASRYRTSWAHNEQFF. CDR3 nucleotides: TGTGCCAGCAGGTACCGTACAAGTTGGGCCCACAATGAGCAGTTCTTC.

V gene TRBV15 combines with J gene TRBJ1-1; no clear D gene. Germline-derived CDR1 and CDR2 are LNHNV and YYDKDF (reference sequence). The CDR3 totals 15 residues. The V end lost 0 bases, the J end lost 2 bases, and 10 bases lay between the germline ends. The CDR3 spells CATSRDSLGNTEAFF. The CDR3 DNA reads TGTGCCACCAGCAGAGATAGCCTCGGTAACACTGAAGCTTTCTTT.

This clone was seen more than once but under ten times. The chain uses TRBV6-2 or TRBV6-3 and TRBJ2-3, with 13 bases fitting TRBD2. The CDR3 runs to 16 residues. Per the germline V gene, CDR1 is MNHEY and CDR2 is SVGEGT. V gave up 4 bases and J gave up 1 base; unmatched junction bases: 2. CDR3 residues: CASSLTSGRGTDTQYF. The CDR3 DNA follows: TGTGCCAGCAGTTTAACTAGCGGGAGGGGCACAGATACGCAGTATTTT.

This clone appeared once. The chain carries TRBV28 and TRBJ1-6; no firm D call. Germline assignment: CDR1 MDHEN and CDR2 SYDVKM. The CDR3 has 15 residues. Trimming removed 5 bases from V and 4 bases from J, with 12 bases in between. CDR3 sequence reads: CASSLSSGYNSPLHF. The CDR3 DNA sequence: TGTGCCAGCAGTCTATCTAGTGGGTATAATTCACCCCTCCACTTT.

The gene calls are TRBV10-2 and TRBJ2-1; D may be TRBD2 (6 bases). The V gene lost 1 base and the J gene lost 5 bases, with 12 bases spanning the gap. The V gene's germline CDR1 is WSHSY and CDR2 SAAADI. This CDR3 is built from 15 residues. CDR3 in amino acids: CASSEWLALNNEQFF. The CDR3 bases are TGCGCCAGCAGTGAGTGGCTAGCGCTGAACAATGAGCAGTTCTTC.

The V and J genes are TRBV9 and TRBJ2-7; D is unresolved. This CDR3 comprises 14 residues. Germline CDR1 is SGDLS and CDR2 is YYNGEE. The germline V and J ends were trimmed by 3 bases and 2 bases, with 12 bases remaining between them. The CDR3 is CASSDGFSTYEQYF. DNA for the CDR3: TGTGCCAGCAGCGACGGGTTCAGCACCTACGAGCAGTACTTC.

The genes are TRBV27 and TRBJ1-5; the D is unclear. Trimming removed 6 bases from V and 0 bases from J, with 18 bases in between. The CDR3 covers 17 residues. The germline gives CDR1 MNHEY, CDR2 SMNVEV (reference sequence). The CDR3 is CASSPRRTAHSNQPQHF. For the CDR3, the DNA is TGTGCCAGCAGCCCCCGGAGGACTGCCCATAGCAATCAGCCCCAGCATTTT.